This T cell receptor beta chain was captured in a study of response to subunit inactivated influenza vaccine (dated by TCRdb to the late 2010s). About the full investigation: Deep quantitative T cell receptor repertoire profiling was used in the study to track responses to a trivalent subunit inactivated influenza vaccine. What the study reported, not specific to this receptor: According to the authors, only a limited number of new T cells may be recruited by each seasonal influenza vaccination.

Receptor libraries were prepared by RT-PCR. The sequencer was an Illumina HiSeq 2500. TCRdb cleaned the public reads at Q25 with fastp, built clones with MiXCR and kept in-frame beta chains. One record per CDR3 amino acid sequence lists the most common genes and DNA. For this sample there are some 550,000 distinct CDR3 sequences; 20% to 25% appear just once. The biggest ten clones account for under 3.5% of the sample. As to this clonotype: Which antigen it targets is not known. No much larger clonotype is one base removed from it; base qualities were not supplied.

The same sample was also used in a study of T cells expressing NK-cell markers. According to the second study: 5'RACE template switching, by which a universal primer site and unique molecular identifiers were added, was used to make TCR beta cDNA libraries. About eight donors provided sorted CD3+CD56+NKG2C+, CD3+CD56+NKG2C- and CD3+CD56-NKG2C+ T-cell subsets, whose TCR beta-chain repertoires were profiled. Among the eight sequenced donors, only one was HCMV-seronegative, while the other seven were HCMV-seropositive. In several experiments an anti-gammadeltaTCR antibody was added to restrict sorting to alphabetaTCR-expressing T cells. In six donors, the dominant CD3+CD56+NKG2C+ clonotypes ranked among the top 10 CD8+ clonotypes, making up about 1.0-8% of CD8+ T cells. Those dominant clonotypes were again the most abundant among CD3+CD56-NKG2C+ cells in a handful of donors, at about 28.3-60.1%. It remained unclear whether the expanded NKG2C-expressing T cell clones were specific for HCMV antigens. The eight sequenced donors were randomly selected healthy volunteers, three men and five women. A commercial ELISA kit detecting HCMV-specific IgG in serum was used to determine HCMV serostatus. Peripheral blood mononuclear cells were isolated from blood by Ficoll density gradient centrifugation. Using Miltenyi isolation kits, CD4+ and CD8+ T cells were isolated from PBMC through magnetic immunoseparation. Synthesis of cDNA was primed from the TCR beta constant segment and was followed by two consecutive PCR amplification steps. Illumina HiSeq 2000/2500, MiSeq or NextSeq was used to sequence libraries as 2 x 150 bp reads. Reads were demultiplexed and grouped by UMI with MIGEC, and clonotypes were assembled and quantified with MiTCR. To exclude erroneous sequences, any TCR cDNA sequence not supported by at least two reads was discarded. The tcR package was used for downstream repertoire analysis, with clonotypes matched between fractions based on CDR3 nucleotide sequence plus V segment. VDJmatch was used to annotate antigen specificity against VDJdb, with one amino acid substitution allowed in CDR3.

The sequences come from CD4+ T cells sorted from PBMCs, collected approximately 13 days after vaccination. This TCR came from a man between 45 and 60 years old who received an inactivated influenza vaccine. Donor details come from another sample of the same person, matched by shared clones.

The base sequence is TGTGCCACCAGGGTTGGACTAGCGGGAGGTATCACAGATACGCAGTATTTT. Translated, this gives CATRVGLAGGITDTQYF. The chain joins TRBV15 to TRBJ2-3; TRBD2 aligns with 14 central bases. For CDR1 and CDR2, the germline V gene (reference sequence) lists LNHNV and YYDKDF. From V the trimming removes 6 bases and from J it removes 2 bases, while the gene matches leave 7 bases of the junction unaccounted for. The CDR3 measures 17 amino acids from cysteine to phenylalanine. CDR3 DNA only is kept here, 51 bases in frame from base 1.